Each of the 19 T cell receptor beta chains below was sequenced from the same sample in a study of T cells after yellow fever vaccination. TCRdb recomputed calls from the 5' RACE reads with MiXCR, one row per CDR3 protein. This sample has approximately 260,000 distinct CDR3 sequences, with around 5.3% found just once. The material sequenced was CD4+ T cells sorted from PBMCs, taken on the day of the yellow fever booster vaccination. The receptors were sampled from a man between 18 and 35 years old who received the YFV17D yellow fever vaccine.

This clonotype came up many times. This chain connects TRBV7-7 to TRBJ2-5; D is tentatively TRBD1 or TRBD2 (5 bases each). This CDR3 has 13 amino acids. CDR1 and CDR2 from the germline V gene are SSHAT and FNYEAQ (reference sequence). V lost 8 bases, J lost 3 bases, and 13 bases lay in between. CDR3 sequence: CASSPGAKETQYF. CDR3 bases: TGTGCCAGCTCCCCCGGGGCGAAAGAGACCCAGTACTTC.

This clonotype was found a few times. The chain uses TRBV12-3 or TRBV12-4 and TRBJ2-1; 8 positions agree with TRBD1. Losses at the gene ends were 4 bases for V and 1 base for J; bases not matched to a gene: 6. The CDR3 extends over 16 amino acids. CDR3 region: CASSSLYRGSYNEQFF. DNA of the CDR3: TGTGCCAGCAGTTCACTATACAGGGGGTCCTACAATGAGCAGTTCTTC.

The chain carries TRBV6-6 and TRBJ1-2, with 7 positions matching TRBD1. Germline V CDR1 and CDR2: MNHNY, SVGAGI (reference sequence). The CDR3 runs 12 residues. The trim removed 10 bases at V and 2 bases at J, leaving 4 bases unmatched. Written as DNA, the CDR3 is TGTGCCACCCAACAGGGGAACTATGGCTACACCTTC. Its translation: CATQQGNYGYTF.

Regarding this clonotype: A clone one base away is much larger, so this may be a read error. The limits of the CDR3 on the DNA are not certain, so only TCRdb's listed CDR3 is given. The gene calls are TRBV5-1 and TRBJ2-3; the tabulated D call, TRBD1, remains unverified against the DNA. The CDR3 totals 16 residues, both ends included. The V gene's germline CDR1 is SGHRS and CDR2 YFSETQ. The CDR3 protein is CASSWWGGGNPDTKYF.

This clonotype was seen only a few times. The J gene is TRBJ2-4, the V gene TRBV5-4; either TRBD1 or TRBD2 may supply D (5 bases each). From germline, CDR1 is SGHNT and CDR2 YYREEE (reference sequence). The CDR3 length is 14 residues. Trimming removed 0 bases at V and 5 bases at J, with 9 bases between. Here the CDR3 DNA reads TGTGCCAGCAGCTTGGTCGGGGCGGAAAACATTCAGTACTTC. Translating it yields CASSLVGAENIQYF. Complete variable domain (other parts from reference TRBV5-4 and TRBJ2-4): ETGVTQSPTHLIKTRGQQVTLRCSSQSGHNTVSWYQQALGQGPQFIFQYYREEENGRGNFPPRFSGLQFPNYSSELNVNALELDDSALYLCASSLVGAENIQYFGAGTRLSVL.

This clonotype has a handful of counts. The CDR3 here is CASSLALTGGGNTIYF. The CDR3 region has the DNA TGTGCCAGCAGCTTAGCGCTGACAGGCGGTGGAAACACCATATATTTT. The rearrangement joins TRBV7-6 to TRBJ1-3; a possible D gene is TRBD1 (6 bases). Germline assignment: CDR1 SGHVS and CDR2 FNYEAQ. The CDR3 has 16 residues. V was shortened by 0 bases and J by 3 bases, with 12 bases between the two germline ends. The whole variable domain, filled in from reference TRBV7-6 and TRBJ1-3, reads GAGVSQSPRYKVTKRGQDVALRCDPISGHVSLYWYRQALGQGPEFLTYFNYEAQQDKSGLPNDRFSAERPEGSISTLTIQRTEQRDSAMYRCASSLALTGGGNTIYFGEGSWLTVV.

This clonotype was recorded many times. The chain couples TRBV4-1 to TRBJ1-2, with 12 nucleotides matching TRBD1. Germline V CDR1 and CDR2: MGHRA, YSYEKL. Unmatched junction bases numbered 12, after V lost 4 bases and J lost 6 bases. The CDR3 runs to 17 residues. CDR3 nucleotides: TGCGCCAGCAGCCGCGGGACAGGGGGCACGATGATTGATGGCTACACCTTC. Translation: CASSRGTGGTMIDGYTF.

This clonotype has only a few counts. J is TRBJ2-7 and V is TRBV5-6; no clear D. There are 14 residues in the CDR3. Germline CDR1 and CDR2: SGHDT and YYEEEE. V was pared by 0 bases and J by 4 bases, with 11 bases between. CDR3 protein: CASSLGGFRYEQYV. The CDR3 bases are TGTGCCAGCAGCTTGGGGGGTTTCAGATACGAGCAGTACGTC.

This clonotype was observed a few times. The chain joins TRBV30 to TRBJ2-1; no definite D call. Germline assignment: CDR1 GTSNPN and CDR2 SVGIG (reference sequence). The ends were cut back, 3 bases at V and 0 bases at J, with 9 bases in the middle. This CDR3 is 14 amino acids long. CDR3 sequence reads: CAWRPKGSYNEQFF. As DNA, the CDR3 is TGTGCCTGGAGGCCCAAGGGCTCCTACAATGAGCAGTTCTTC.

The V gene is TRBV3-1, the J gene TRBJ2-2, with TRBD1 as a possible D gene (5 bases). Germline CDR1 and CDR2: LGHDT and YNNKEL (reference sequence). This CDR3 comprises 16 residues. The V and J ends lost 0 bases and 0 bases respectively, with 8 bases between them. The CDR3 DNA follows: TGTGCCAGCAGCCAAGACCCGACAGCGAACACCGGGGAGCTGTTTTTT. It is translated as CASSQDPTANTGELFF.

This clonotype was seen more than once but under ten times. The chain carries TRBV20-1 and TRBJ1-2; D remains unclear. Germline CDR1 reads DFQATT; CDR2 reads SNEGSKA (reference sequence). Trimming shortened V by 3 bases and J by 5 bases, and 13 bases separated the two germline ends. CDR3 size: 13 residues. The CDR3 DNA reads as TGCAGTGCTAGCCAAGGACCGAAATATGGCTACACCTTC. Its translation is CSASQGPKYGYTF.

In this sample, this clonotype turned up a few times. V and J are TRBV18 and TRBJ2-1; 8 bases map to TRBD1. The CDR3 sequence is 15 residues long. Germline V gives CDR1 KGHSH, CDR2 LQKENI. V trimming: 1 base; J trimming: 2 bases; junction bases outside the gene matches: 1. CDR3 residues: CASSPRDRTYNEQFF. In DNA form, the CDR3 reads TGTGCCAGCTCACCACGGGACAGGACCTACAATGAGCAGTTCTTC.

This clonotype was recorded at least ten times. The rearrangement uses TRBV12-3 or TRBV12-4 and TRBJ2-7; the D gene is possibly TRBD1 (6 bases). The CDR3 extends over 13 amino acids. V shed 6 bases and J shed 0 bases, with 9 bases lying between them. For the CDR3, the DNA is TGTGCCAGCAGCCAGGGGATCTCCTACGAGCAGTACGTC. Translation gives CASSQGISYEQYV.

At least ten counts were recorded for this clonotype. The CDR3 DNA is TGTGCCAGCAGCTTGATGGCGGCGAGGGAGCAGTACTTC. Residues: CASSLMAAREQYF. The chain carries TRBV5-5 and TRBJ2-7; D is unresolved. Per the germline V gene, CDR1 is SGHKS and CDR2 is YYEKEE (reference sequence). Trimming removed 1 base at V and 7 bases at J, with 12 bases between. The CDR3 is 13 amino acids.

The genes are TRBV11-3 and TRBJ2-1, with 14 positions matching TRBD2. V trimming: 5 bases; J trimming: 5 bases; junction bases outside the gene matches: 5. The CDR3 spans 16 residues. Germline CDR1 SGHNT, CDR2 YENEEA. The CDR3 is CASSRGTSGGDNEQFF. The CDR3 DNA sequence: TGTGCCAGCAGCCGTGGGACTAGCGGGGGAGACAATGAGCAGTTCTTC.

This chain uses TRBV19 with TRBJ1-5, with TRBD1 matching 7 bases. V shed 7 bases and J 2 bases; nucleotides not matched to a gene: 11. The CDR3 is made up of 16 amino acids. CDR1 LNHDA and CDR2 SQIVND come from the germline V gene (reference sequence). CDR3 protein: CASTYSGGRGNQPQHF. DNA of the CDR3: TGTGCCAGTACCTATTCAGGGGGAAGGGGCAATCAGCCCCAGCATTTT.

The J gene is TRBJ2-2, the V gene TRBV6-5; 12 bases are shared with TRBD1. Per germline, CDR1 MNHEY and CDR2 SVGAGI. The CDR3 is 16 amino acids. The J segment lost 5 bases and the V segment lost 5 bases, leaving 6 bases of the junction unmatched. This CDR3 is CASSTPGQGATGELFF. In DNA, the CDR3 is TGTGCCAGCAGTACCCCGGGACAGGGGGCTACCGGGGAGCTGTTTTTT.

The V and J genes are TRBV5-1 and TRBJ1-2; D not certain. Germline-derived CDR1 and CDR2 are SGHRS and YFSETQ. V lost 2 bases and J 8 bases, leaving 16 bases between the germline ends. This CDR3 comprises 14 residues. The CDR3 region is CASSLRDTALGYTF. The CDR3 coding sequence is TGCGCCAGCAGCTTAAGGGATACGGCTTTAGGCTACACCTTC.

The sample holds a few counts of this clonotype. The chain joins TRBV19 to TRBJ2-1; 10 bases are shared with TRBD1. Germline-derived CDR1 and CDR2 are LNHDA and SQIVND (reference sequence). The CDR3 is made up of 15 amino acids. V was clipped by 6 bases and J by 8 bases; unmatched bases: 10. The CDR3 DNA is TGTGCCAGTAGCACCCGACAGGGGGCAACCGATGAGCAGTTCTTC. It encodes CASSTRQGATDEQFF.